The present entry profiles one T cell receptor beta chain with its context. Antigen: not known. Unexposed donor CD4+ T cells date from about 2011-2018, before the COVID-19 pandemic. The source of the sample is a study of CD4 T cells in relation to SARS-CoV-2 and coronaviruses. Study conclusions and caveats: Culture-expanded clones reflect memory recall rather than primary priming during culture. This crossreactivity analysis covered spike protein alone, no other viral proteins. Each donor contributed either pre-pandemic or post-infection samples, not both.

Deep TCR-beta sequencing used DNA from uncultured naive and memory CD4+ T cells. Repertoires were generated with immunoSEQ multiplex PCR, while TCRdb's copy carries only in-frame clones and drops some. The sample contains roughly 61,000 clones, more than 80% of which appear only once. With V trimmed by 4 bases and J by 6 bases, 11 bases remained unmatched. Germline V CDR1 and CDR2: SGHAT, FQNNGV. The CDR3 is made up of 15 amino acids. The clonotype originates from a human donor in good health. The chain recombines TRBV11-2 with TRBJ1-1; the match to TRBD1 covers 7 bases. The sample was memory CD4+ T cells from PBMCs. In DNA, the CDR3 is TGTGCCAGCAGCTCCTCCGGGACAGTCGCGGCTGAAGCTTTCTTT. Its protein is CASSSSGTVAAEAFF.